These 18 T cell receptor beta chains came from one sample sequenced in a study of shared T cell receptors in the human thymus. TCRdb's table, derived via immunoSEQ multiplex PCR, lists solely in-frame clones and lacks some. The sample has fewer than 700,000 clones, around 87% seen once; the top ten hold about 0.01%. In addition, the sample was reused for a study of human thymus T cells.

Input material: thymocytes. Receptors originate from a boy under three years old with a congenital heart defect.

Of note for this clone: An end of the junction differs from the germline gene, which may be a read error. The CDR3 DNA reads as TGTGCCACCAGTAGGGGGCGGAACTCCTACGAGCAGTACTTC. Encoded protein: CATSRGRNSYEQYF. The chain joins TRBV2 to TRBJ2-5, with 7 bases lining up with TRBD1. The DNA end is more similar to TRBJ2-7, so the J call may be wrong. CDR3 length: 14 residues. Germline CDR1 and CDR2: SNHLY and FYNNEI.

The chain combines TRBV2 with TRBJ2-1; TRBD1 is a possible D gene (6 bases). Germline CDR1 SNHLY, CDR2 FYNNEI. Trimming pared 8 bases from V and 3 bases from J, leaving 14 bases between. This CDR3 has 14 amino acids. CDR3 in DNA: TGTGCCAGCGGACGAACAGGGTACTACAATGAGCAGTTCTTC. As protein: CASGRTGYYNEQFF.

This clone is a singleton in its sample. The rearrangement uses TRBV4-2 and TRBJ2-1, with D perhaps TRBD2 (5 bases). CDR1 is LGHNA, CDR2 YNFKEQ, per germline. With 3 bases removed from V and 9 bases from J, the gap between germline ends came to 12 bases. The CDR3 consists of 13 residues. In nucleotides, the CDR3 is TGTGCCAGCAGCCAGGTACGGACTGGTGAGCAGTTCTTC. As protein: CASSQVRTGEQFF.

The V gene is TRBV29-1, the J gene TRBJ1-2; 7 bases are a match to TRBD1. The CDR3 sequence is 12 residues long. J lost 10 bases, V lost 2 bases, and 7 bases had no gene match. Per the germline V gene, CDR1 is SQVTM and CDR2 is ANQGSEA. This CDR3 reads CSVEPRQGNYTF. The CDR3 coding sequence is TGCAGCGTTGAACCAAGACAGGGAAACTACACCTTC.

Of note for this clone: One junction end disagrees with the germline gene, perhaps due to a read error. The chain links TRBV29-1 to TRBJ1-4, with 7 bases lining up with TRBD1. The CDR3 spans 15 residues. Germline V gives CDR1 SQVTM, CDR2 ANQGSEA. CDR3 region: CSVLNRDSTSEKLFF. The CDR3 region has the DNA TGCAGCGTCTTAAACCGGGACAGCACTAGTGAAAAACTGTTTTTT.

The chain is built from TRBV6-5 and TRBJ1-3; no firm D call. This CDR3 has 13 amino acids. Looked up from germline, CDR1 is MNHEY and CDR2 is SVGAGI. The germline V and J ends were trimmed by 6 bases and 2 bases, with 8 bases remaining between them. CDR3 DNA: TGTGCCAGCAGGGCCCCCCCTGGAAACACCATATATTTT. Protein product: CASRAPPGNTIYF.

J is TRBJ1-2 and V is TRBV6-5, with TRBD1 matching 8 bases. V was clipped by 5 bases and J by 6 bases; unmatched bases: 11. The CDR3 has 15 residues. Germline loops: CDR1 MNHEY, CDR2 SVGAGI. The CDR3, as DNA: TGTGCCAGCAGTCTGACCGGGACAGGTGACCATGGCTACACCTTC. It translates to CASSLTGTGDHGYTF.

The rearrangement uses TRBV29-1 and TRBJ2-6; a possible D gene is TRBD2 (6 bases). The CDR3 is 16 residues long. The V gene's germline CDR1 is SQVTM and CDR2 ANQGSEA. Trimming removed 4 bases from V and 2 bases from J, with 15 bases in between. The CDR3 bases are TGCAGCGTTGTGCCCCAGGGAGGCCCTGGGGCCAACGTCCTGACTTTC. Translation: CSVVPQGGPGANVLTF.

The chain employs TRBV19 and TRBJ2-5; no firm D call. The CDR3 is 17 amino acids. The V gene lost 1 base and the J gene lost 3 bases, with 18 bases spanning the gap. CDR1 is LNHDA, CDR2 SQIVND, per germline (reference sequence). Here the CDR3 reads CASSIALPVLREETQYF. The CDR3 nucleotides are TGTGCCAGTAGTATAGCCCTCCCGGTCCTACGGGAAGAGACCCAGTACTTC.

This clone was detected only a few times. V usage is TRBV4-1 and J usage is TRBJ2-3; TRBD2 is a possible D gene (6 bases). Germline V CDR1 and CDR2: MGHRA, YSYEKL. V lost 4 bases to trimming and J lost 0 bases, with 32 bases between them. The CDR3 runs 22 residues. The CDR3 coding sequence is TGCGCCAGCAGCCTACCCCGACTAGAAATAATGGACAAATCCGATAGCACAGATACGCAGTATTTT. Translated: CASSLPRLEIMDKSDSTDTQYF.

The chain combines TRBV11-2 with TRBJ1-1; D gene ambiguous. CDR3 length equals 14 residues. V lost 5 bases and J lost 4, with 14 bases in between. CDR1 is SGHAT and CDR2 is FQNNGV in the germline V gene. The CDR3 DNA reads TGTGCCAGCAGCGCGGTCAAGGAGCCCACTGAAGCTTTCTTT. This encodes CASSAVKEPTEAFF.

CDR3 nucleotide sequence: TGTGCCAGCAGTGCCGGGACTAGCGGGAAAGTCAGGCAGTTCTTC. Translating it yields CASSAGTSGKVRQFF. This rearrangement joins TRBV6-5 to TRBJ2-1, with TRBD2 identical over 13 bases. Germline V lookup: CDR1 MNHEY, CDR2 SVGAGI. This CDR3 region has 15 residues. Trimming took 5 bases from V and 12 from J; bases not matched to a gene: 10.

The chain joins TRBV5-5 to TRBJ2-5, with unresolved D. The CDR3 is 12 amino acids. Germline CDR1 and CDR2: SGHKS and YYEKEE (reference sequence). V was shortened by 1 base and J by 4 bases, with 5 bases between the two germline ends. CDR3 in amino acids: CASSLTLETQYF. The CDR3 DNA reads as TGTGCCAGCAGCTTGACATTAGAGACCCAGTACTTC.

CDR3 nucleotide sequence: TGTGCCAGCAGTTTAAGGGCGGGGGCTAGCTCCTACGAGCAGTACTTC. This sequence encodes CASSLRAGASSYEQYF. This sequence joins TRBV27 and TRBJ2-7, with TRBD2 as a possible D gene (7 bases). Germline V gene data show CDR1 as MNHEY and CDR2 as SMNVEV (reference sequence). The CDR3 spans 16 residues. V was clipped by 2 bases and J by 0 bases, with 14 bases between them.

This chain connects TRBV19 to TRBJ1-5; D is unclear. The CDR3 loop spans 14 amino acids. Trimming stripped 2 bases from V and 6 bases from J, with 11 bases between. Germline values: CDR1 LNHDA, CDR2 SQIVND (reference sequence). CDR3 in amino acids: CASSIHFPGQPQHF. Written as DNA, the CDR3 is TGTGCCAGTAGTATACATTTCCCGGGTCAGCCCCAGCATTTT.

This clone was seen a handful of times. The V and J genes are TRBV4-3 and TRBJ2-7; D possibly corresponds to TRBD2 (7 bases). Germline V gene lookup returns CDR1 LGHNA and CDR2 YSLEER. The ends were cut back, 0 bases at V and 0 bases at J, with 15 bases in the middle. The CDR3 contains 17 residues. The CDR3 region is CASSQDQGLADSYEQYF. DNA of the CDR3: TGCGCCAGCAGCCAAGACCAGGGGCTAGCGGACTCCTACGAGCAGTACTTC.

V and J are TRBV5-4 and TRBJ2-5; 13 bases are shared with TRBD2. With V trimmed by 4 bases and J by 5 bases, 8 bases remained unmatched. Germline V gene lookup returns CDR1 SGHNT and CDR2 YYREEE (reference sequence). The CDR3 sequence is 16 residues long. CDR3 residues: CASSGTSGARRETQYF. The CDR3 DNA is TGTGCCAGCAGCGGGACTAGCGGGGCTCGGCGGGAGACCCAGTACTTC. Looking up the rest from reference TRBV5-4 and TRBJ2-5 gives the full variable domain: ETGVTQSPTHLIKTRGQQVTLRCSSQSGHNTVSWYQQALGQGPQFIFQYYREEENGRGNFPPRFSGLQFPNYSSELNVNALELDDSALYLCASSGTSGARRETQYFGPGTRLLVL.

The chain joins TRBV10-3 to TRBJ2-3, with 12 bases fitting TRBD2. The CDR3 is made up of 15 amino acids. CDR1 and CDR2 from the germline V gene are ENHRY and SYGVKD. V lost 7 bases and J lost 7; bases outside the gene matches: 9. As DNA, the CDR3 is TGTGCCATCATCCCTAGCGGGAGGGCCGGGCATACGCAGTATTTT. Encoded protein: CAIIPSGRAGHTQYF.